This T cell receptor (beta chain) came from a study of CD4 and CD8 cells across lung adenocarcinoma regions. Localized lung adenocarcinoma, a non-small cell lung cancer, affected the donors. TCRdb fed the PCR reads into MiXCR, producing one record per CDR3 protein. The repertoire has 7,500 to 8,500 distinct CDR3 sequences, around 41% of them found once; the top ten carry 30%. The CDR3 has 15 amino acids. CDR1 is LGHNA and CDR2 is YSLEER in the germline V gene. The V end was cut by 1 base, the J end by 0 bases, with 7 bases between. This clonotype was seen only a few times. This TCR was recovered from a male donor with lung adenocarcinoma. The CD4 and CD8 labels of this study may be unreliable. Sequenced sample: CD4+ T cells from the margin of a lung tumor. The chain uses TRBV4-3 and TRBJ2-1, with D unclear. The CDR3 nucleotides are TGCGCCAGCAGCCAAGGCCTGAGCTCCTACAATGAGCAGTTCTTC. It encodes CASSQGLSSYNEQFF.